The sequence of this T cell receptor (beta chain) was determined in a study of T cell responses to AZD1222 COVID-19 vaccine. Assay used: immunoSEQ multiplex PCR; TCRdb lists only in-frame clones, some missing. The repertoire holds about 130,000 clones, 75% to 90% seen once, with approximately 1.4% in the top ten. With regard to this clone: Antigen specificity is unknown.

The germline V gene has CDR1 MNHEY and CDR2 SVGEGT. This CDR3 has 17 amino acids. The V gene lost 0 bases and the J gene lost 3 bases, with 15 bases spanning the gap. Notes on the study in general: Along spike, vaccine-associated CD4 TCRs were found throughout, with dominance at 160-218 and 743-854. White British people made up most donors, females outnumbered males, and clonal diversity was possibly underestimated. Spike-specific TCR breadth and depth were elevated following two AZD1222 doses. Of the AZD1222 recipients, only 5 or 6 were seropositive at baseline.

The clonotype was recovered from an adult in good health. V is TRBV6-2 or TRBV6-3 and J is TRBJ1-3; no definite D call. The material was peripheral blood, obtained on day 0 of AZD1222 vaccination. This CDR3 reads CASSYSIARTLGNTIYF. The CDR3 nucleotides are TGTGCCAGCAGTTACTCGATAGCTCGGACTCTTGGAAACACCATATATTTT.